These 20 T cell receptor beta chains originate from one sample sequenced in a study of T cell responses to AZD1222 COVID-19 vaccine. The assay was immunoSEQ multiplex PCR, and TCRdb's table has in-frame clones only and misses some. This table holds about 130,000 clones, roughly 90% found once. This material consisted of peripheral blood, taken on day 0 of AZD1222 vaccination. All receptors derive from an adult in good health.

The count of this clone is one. The CDR3 nucleotides read TGTGCCAGCTCACCTGACGAGGGTGAAGCTTTCTTT. Translating gives CASSPDEGEAFF. This chain connects TRBV18 to TRBJ1-1; D is unclear. CDR3 size: 12 residues. Germline CDR1 reads KGHSH; CDR2 reads LQKENI. V lost 3 bases, J lost 7 bases, and 9 bases lay in between.

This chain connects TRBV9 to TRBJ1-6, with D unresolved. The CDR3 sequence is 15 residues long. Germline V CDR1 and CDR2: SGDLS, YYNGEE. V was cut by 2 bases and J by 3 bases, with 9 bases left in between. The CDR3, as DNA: TGTGCCAGCAGCGTCAGCGGGGTCTATAATTCACCCCTCCACTTT. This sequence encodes CASSVSGVYNSPLHF.

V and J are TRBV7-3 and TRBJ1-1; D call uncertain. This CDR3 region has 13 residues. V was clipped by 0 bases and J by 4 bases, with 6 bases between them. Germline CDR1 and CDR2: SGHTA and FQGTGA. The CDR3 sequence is CASSLTSVTEAFF. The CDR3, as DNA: TGTGCCAGCAGCTTAACCTCGGTCACTGAAGCTTTCTTT.

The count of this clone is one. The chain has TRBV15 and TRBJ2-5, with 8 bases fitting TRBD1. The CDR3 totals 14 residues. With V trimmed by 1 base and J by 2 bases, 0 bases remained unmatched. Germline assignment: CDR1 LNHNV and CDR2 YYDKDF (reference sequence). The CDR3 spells CATSRGQGQETQYF. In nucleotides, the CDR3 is TGTGCCACCAGCAGAGGACAGGGGCAAGAGACCCAGTACTTC.

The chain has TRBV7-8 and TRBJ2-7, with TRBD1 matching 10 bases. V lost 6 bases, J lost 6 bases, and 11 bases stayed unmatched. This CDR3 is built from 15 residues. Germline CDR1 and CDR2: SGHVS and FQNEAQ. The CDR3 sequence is CASRSAGTGEVEQYF. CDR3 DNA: TGTGCCAGCAGGAGCGCCGGGACAGGGGAGGTCGAGCAGTACTTC.

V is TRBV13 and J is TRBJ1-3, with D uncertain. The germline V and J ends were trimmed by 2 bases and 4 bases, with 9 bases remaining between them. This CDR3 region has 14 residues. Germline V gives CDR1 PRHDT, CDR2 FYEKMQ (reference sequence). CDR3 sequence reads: CASSLITVGNTIYF. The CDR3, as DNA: TGTGCCAGCAGCTTAATCACCGTCGGAAACACCATATATTTT. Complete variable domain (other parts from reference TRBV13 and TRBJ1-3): AAGVIQSPRHLIKEKRETATLKCYPIPRHDTVYWYQQGPGQDPQFLISFYEKMQSDKGSIPDRFSAQQFSDYHSELNMSSLELGDSALYFCASSLITVGNTIYFGEGSWLTVV.

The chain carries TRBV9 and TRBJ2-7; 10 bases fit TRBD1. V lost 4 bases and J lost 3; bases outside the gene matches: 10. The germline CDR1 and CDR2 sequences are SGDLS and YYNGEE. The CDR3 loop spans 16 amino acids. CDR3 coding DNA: TGTGCCAGCAGCCCCCGGACAGGGGGAAGGAGCTACGAGCAGTACTTC. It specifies CASSPRTGGRSYEQYF.

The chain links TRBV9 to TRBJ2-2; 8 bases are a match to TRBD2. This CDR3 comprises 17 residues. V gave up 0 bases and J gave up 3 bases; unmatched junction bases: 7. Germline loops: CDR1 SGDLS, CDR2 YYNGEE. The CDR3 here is CASSVVTGRADTGELFF. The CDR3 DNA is TGTGCCAGCAGCGTAGTAACCGGGAGGGCGGACACCGGGGAGCTGTTTTTT.

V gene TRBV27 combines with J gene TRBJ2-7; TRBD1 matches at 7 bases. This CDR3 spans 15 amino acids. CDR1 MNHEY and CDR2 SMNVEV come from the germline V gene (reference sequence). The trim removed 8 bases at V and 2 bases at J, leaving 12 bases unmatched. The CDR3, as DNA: TGTGCCAGCTCCCAAAGTTGGGGACAGACCTACGAGCAGTACTTC. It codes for CASSQSWGQTYEQYF.

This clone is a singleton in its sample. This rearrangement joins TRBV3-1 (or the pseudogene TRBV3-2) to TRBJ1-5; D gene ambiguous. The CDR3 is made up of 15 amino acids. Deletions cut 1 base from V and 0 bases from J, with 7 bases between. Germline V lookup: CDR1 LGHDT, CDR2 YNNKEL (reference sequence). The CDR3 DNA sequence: TGTGCCAGCAGCCAAGGGTACGGTAGCAATCAGCCCCAGCATTTT. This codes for CASSQGYGSNQPQHF.

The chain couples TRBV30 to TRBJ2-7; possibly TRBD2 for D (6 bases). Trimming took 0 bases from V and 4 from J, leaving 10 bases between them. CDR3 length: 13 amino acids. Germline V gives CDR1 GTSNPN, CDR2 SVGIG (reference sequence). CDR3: CAWSVPGRYEQYF. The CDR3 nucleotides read TGTGCCTGGAGTGTACCGGGGAGGTACGAGCAGTACTTC.

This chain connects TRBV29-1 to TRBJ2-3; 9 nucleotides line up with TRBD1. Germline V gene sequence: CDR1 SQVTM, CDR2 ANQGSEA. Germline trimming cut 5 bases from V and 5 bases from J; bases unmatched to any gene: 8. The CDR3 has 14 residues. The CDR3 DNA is TGCAGCGTTTCCTTACAGGGGGCCGGAGATACGCAGTATTTT. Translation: CSVSLQGAGDTQYF.

The DNA of the CDR3 is TGTGCCAGCAAGGGAGGGGGAGCAAGCACCGGGGAGCTGTTTTTT. Its protein product is CASKGGGASTGELFF. The chain links TRBV7-9 to TRBJ2-2, with D possibly TRBD2 on 7 matching bases. Germline loops: CDR1 SEHNR, CDR2 FQNEAQ (reference sequence). The CDR3 runs 15 residues. The ends were cut back, 7 bases at V and 4 bases at J, with 16 bases in the middle.

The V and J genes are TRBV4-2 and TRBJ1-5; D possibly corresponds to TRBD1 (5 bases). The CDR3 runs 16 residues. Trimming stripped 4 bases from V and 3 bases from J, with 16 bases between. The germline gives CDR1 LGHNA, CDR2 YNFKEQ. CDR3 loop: CASSPWGGINNQPQHF. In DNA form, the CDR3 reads TGTGCCAGCAGCCCGTGGGGGGGAATAAACAATCAGCCCCAGCATTTT.

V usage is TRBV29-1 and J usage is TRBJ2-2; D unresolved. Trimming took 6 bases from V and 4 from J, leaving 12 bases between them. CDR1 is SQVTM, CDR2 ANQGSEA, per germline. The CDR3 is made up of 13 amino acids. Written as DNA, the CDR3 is TGCAGCGTGAACGATCCGATCACCGGGGAGCTGTTTTTT. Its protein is CSVNDPITGELFF.

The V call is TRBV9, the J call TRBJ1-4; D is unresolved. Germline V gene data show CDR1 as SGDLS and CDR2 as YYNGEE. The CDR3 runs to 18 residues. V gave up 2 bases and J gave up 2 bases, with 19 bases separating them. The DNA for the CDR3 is TGTGCCAGCAGCGTTCAATCCCAACGCGACCCCACTAATGAAAAACTGTTTTTT. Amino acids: CASSVQSQRDPTNEKLFF.

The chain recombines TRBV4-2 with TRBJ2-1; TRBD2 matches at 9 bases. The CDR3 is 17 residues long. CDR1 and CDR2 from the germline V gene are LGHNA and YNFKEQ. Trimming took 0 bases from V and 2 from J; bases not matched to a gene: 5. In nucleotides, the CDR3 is TGTGCCAGCAGCCAAGATCGGCGGGGGGGTCCCTACAATGAGCAGTTCTTC. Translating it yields CASSQDRRGGPYNEQFF.

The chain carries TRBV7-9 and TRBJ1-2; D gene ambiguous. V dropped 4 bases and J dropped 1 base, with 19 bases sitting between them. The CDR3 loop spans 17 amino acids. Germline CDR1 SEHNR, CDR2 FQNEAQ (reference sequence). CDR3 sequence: CASSSRSSTPLNYGYTF. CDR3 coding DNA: TGTGCCAGCAGCTCCAGGTCCTCCACTCCCCTTAACTATGGCTACACCTTC.

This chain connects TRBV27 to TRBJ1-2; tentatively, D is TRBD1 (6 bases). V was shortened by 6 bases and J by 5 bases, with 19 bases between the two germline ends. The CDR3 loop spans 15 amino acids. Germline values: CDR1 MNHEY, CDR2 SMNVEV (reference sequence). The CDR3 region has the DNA TGTGCCAGCAGCTTCCGGGACACAGGCCTTTATGGCTACACCTTC. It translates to CASSFRDTGLYGYTF.

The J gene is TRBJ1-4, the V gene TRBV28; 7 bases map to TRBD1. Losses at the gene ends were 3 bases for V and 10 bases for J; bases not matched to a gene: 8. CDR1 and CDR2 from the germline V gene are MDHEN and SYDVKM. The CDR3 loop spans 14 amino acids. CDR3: CASSFSGEGAKLFF. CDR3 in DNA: TGTGCCAGCAGTTTCTCCGGGGAGGGGGCAAAACTGTTTTTT. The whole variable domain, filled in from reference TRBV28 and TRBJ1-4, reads DVKVTQSSRYLVKRTGEKVFLECVQDMDHENMFWYRQDPGLGLRLIYFSYDVKMKEKGDIPEGYSVSREKKERFSLILESASTNQTSMYLCASSFSGEGAKLFFGSGTQLSVL.